The rows below give T cell receptor beta chains drawn from one sample of a study of T-cell reconstitution after alpha-beta-depleted transplantation in children. A single record per CDR3 protein comes from TCRdb applying MiXCR to the PCR reads. The sample lists 200,000 or so distinct CDR3 sequences, roughly 7% seen once, with just over 5.5% in the top ten. Sequences were derived from PBMCs, sampled before TCRalphabeta/CD19-depleted stem cell transplant. These receptor sequences come from a boy aged 2 to 9 with acute lymphoblastic leukemia, due to receive a stem cell transplant. The CDR3 runs from the conserved cysteine through the conserved F or W. D genes are given only for firm matches. Only part of the rows carry a size: once, few, many, or a class if the clone is expanded.

clone size: many
D gene: NA
V gene: TRBV29-1
J gene: TRBJ1-2
CDR3 protein: CSVEGFDYGYTF
CDR3 DNA: TGCAGCGTTGAGGGTTTTGACTATGGCTACACCTTC

clone size: many
D gene: NA
V gene: TRBV28
J gene: TRBJ1-5
CDR3 protein: CASSLGGTGNQPQHF
CDR3 DNA: TGTGCCAGCAGCCTTGGGGGAACCGGCAATCAGCCCCAGCATTTT

clone size: many
D gene: TRBD1
V gene: TRBV7-2
J gene: TRBJ1-4
CDR3 protein: CASSAHGTGVPNEKLFF
CDR3 DNA: TGTGCCAGCAGCGCCCACGGGACAGGGGTTCCCAATGAAAAACTGTTTTTT

clone size: NA
D gene: NA
V gene: TRBV4-3
J gene: TRBJ2-7
CDR3 protein: CASSQEPQGFHEQYF
CDR3 DNA: TGCGCCAGCAGCCAGGAGCCCCAGGGGTTCCACGAGCAGTACTTC

clone size: many
D gene: TRBD2
V gene: TRBV20-1
J gene: TRBJ2-3
CDR3 protein: CSVGGRAGDTQYF
CDR3 DNA: TGCAGTGTCGGCGGGAGGGCCGGGGATACGCAGTATTTT

clone size: many
D gene: NA
V gene: TRBV6-5
J gene: TRBJ1-1
CDR3 protein: CASSYAQMNTEAFF
CDR3 DNA: TGTGCCAGCAGTTACGCACAGATGAACACTGAAGCTTTCTTT

clone size: few
D gene: NA
V gene: TRBV20-1
J gene: TRBJ1-1
CDR3 protein: CSARDLMDPNTEAFF
CDR3 DNA: TGCAGTGCTAGAGATCTGATGGACCCGAACACTGAAGCTTTCTTT

clone size: few
D gene: NA
V gene: TRBV12-3/TRBV12-4
J gene: TRBJ2-1
CDR3 protein: CASSFRLDPAF
CDR3 DNA: TGTGCCAGCAGTTTCAGGCTCGACCCGGCCTTC

clone size: NA
D gene: NA
V gene: TRBV7-2
J gene: TRBJ2-1
CDR3 protein: CASGGKTYNEQFF
CDR3 DNA: TGTGCCAGCGGCGGAAAAACCTACAATGAGCAGTTCTTC

clone size: NA
D gene: NA
V gene: TRBV11-2
J gene: TRBJ2-5
CDR3 protein: CASSLRDFQETQYF
CDR3 DNA: TGTGCCAGCAGCTTGCGGGACTTTCAAGAGACCCAGTACTTC

clone size: many
D gene: NA
V gene: TRBV29-1
J gene: TRBJ2-7
CDR3 protein: CSVGTFVKGYEQYF
CDR3 DNA: TGCAGCGTCGGCACCTTCGTTAAGGGGTACGAGCAGTACTTC

clone size: NA
D gene: NA
V gene: TRBV7-2
J gene: TRBJ2-1
CDR3 protein: CASSSSWARADEQFF
CDR3 DNA: TGTGCCAGCAGCTCAAGCTGGGCCAGGGCGGATGAGCAGTTCTTC

clone size: few
D gene: NA
V gene: TRBV14
J gene: TRBJ2-7
CDR3 protein: CASSQDRRGYEQYF
CDR3 DNA: TGTGCCAGCAGCCAAGATCGCCGGGGCTACGAGCAGTACTTC

clone size: many
D gene: NA
V gene: TRBV28
J gene: TRBJ2-3
CDR3 protein: CASSSPTGQADTQYF
CDR3 DNA: TGTGCCAGCAGTAGCCCGACAGGTCAGGCAGATACGCAGTATTTT

clone size: few
D gene: TRBD2
V gene: TRBV20-1
J gene: TRBJ2-1
CDR3 protein: CSAREPSWRGGNNEQFF
CDR3 DNA: TGCAGTGCTAGAGAGCCCTCGTGGCGGGGGGGGAACAATGAGCAGTTCTTC

clone size: NA
D gene: NA
V gene: TRBV27
J gene: TRBJ1-2
CDR3 protein: CASSLARGGASYGYTF
CDR3 DNA: TGTGCCAGCAGTTTAGCTCGGGGGGGCGCGAGCTATGGCTACACCTTC

clone size: NA
D gene: NA
V gene: TRBV20-1
J gene: TRBJ1-1
CDR3 protein: CSALKGGVGTEAFF
CDR3 DNA: TGCAGTGCCTTGAAAGGGGGGGTGGGCACTGAAGCTTTCTTT

clone size: many
D gene: NA
V gene: TRBV7-9
J gene: TRBJ1-2
CDR3 protein: CASSLDSPTVPGYTF
CDR3 DNA: TGTGCCAGCAGCTTAGACTCTCCGACGGTCCCTGGCTACACCTTC

clone size: many
D gene: NA
V gene: TRBV6-2/TRBV6-3
J gene: TRBJ1-5
CDR3 protein: CASSYGLHSNQPQHF
CDR3 DNA: TGTGCCAGCAGTTACGGGTTACATAGCAATCAGCCCCAGCATTTT

clone size: NA
D gene: NA
V gene: TRBV6-6
J gene: TRBJ2-5
CDR3 protein: CASRSGQNGPQYF
CDR3 DNA: TGTGCCAGCAGGTCCGGACAGAATGGGCCCCAGTACTTC

clone size: many
D gene: TRBD2
V gene: TRBV5-1
J gene: TRBJ2-7
CDR3 protein: CASSPGLAMSYEQYF
CDR3 DNA: TGCGCCAGCAGTCCCGGACTAGCGATGAGCTACGAGCAGTACTTC

clone size: many
D gene: NA
V gene: TRBV9
J gene: TRBJ2-5
CDR3 protein: CASSVQGFQETQYF
CDR3 DNA: TGTGCCAGCAGCGTACAGGGATTCCAAGAGACCCAGTACTTC

clone size: many
D gene: NA
V gene: TRBV12-3/TRBV12-4
J gene: TRBJ2-2
CDR3 protein: CASSPSGWRTGELFF
CDR3 DNA: TGTGCCAGCAGTCCCTCAGGGTGGCGCACCGGGGAGCTGTTTTTT

clone size: many
D gene: NA
V gene: TRBV5-1
J gene: TRBJ1-1
CDR3 protein: CASSLDQGGEAFF
CDR3 DNA: TGCGCCAGCAGCTTGGATCAAGGCGGTGAAGCTTTCTTT

clone size: many
D gene: TRBD2
V gene: TRBV12-3/TRBV12-4
J gene: TRBJ2-7
CDR3 protein: CASSTRGGALNLYF
CDR3 DNA: TGTGCCAGCAGCACCCGGGGGGGCGCGTTAAATCTGTACTTC

clone size: many
D gene: NA
V gene: TRBV11-3
J gene: TRBJ2-5
CDR3 protein: CASSSRREETQYF
CDR3 DNA: TGTGCCAGCAGCTCCAGAAGGGAAGAGACCCAGTACTTC

clone size: many
D gene: NA
V gene: TRBV5-6
J gene: TRBJ1-2
CDR3 protein: CASSSDEDGYTF
CDR3 DNA: TGTGCCAGCAGCTCCGACGAGGATGGCTACACCTTC

clone size: many
D gene: NA
V gene: TRBV5-5
J gene: TRBJ2-7
CDR3 protein: CASSFWRRENEQYF
CDR3 DNA: TGTGCCAGCAGCTTCTGGAGGCGCGAGAACGAGCAGTACTTC

clone size: NA
D gene: NA
V gene: TRBV7-6
J gene: TRBJ2-3
CDR3 protein: CASSQRRGSSTDTQYF
CDR3 DNA: TGTGCCAGCAGCCAGCGCAGGGGTTCTAGCACAGATACGCAGTATTTT

clone size: few
D gene: NA
V gene: TRBV5-1
J gene: TRBJ2-3
CDR3 protein: CASSYGLISTDTQYF
CDR3 DNA: TGCGCCAGCAGCTATGGACTCATTAGCACAGATACGCAGTATTTT

clone size: few
D gene: NA
V gene: TRBV3-1
J gene: TRBJ2-1
CDR3 protein: CASSLTYNEQFF
CDR3 DNA: TGTGCCAGCAGCCTCACGTACAATGAGCAGTTCTTC

clone size: NA
D gene: TRBD2
V gene: TRBV10-2
J gene: TRBJ2-3
CDR3 protein: CASSSHLAGGSTDTQYF
CDR3 DNA: TGCGCCAGCAGCTCTCACCTAGCGGGGGGGTCAACAGATACGCAGTATTTT

clone size: NA
D gene: TRBD2
V gene: TRBV7-9
J gene: TRBJ2-3
CDR3 protein: CASSSGGGEMRTDTQYF
CDR3 DNA: TGTGCCAGCAGCTCGGGAGGAGGGGAGATGAGGACAGATACGCAGTATTTT

clone size: many
D gene: NA
V gene: TRBV4-3
J gene: TRBJ2-7
CDR3 protein: CASSQATGTKFYEQYF
CDR3 DNA: TGCGCCAGCAGCCAAGCAACCGGGACAAAGTTTTACGAGCAGTACTTC

clone size: many
D gene: NA
V gene: TRBV7-8
J gene: TRBJ2-7
CDR3 protein: CASSLTAGFNEQYF
CDR3 DNA: TGTGCCAGCAGCTTAACGGCGGGCTTTAACGAGCAGTACTTC

clone size: NA
D gene: NA
V gene: TRBV7-9
J gene: TRBJ1-4
CDR3 protein: CASSSTAVNEKLFF
CDR3 DNA: TGTGCCAGCAGCTCCACAGCCGTTAATGAAAAACTGTTTTTT

clone size: NA
D gene: TRBD2
V gene: TRBV9
J gene: TRBJ2-1
CDR3 protein: CASSAGGAGRNEQFF
CDR3 DNA: TGTGCCAGCAGCGCGGGGGGGGCAGGTAGGAATGAGCAGTTCTTC

clone size: many
D gene: NA
V gene: TRBV6-5
J gene: TRBJ2-2
CDR3 protein: CASSLYEDTGELFF
CDR3 DNA: TGTGCCAGCAGTTTGTATGAGGATACCGGGGAGCTGTTTTTT

clone size: NA
D gene: TRBD1
V gene: TRBV2
J gene: TRBJ2-7
CDR3 protein: CASSARQGTQYF
CDR3 DNA: TGTGCCAGCAGTGCCCGACAGGGAACGCAGTACTTC

clone size: few
D gene: NA
V gene: TRBV12-3/TRBV12-4
J gene: TRBJ1-2
CDR3 protein: CASSPEKSYYGYTF
CDR3 DNA: TGTGCCAGCAGTCCAGAAAAATCCTACTATGGCTACACCTTC

clone size: NA
D gene: NA
V gene: TRBV15
J gene: TRBJ2-5
CDR3 protein: CATSRDHRGGETQYF
CDR3 DNA: TGTGCCACCAGCAGAGATCATAGGGGGGGAGAGACCCAGTACTTC